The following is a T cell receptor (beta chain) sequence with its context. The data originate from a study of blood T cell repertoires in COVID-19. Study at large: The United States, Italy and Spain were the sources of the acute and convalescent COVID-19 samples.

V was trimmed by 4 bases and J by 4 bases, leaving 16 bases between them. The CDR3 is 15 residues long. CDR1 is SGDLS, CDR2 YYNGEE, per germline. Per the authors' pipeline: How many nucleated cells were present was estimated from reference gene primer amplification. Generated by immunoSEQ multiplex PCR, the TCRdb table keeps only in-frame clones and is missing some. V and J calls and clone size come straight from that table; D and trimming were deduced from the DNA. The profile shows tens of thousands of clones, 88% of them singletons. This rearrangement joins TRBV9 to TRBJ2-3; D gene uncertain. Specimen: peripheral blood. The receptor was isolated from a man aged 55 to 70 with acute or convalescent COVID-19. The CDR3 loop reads CASSPSPNLSDTQYF. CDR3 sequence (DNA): TGTGCCAGCAGCCCCAGTCCGAATTTGTCAGATACGCAGTATTTT.